This TCR beta chain emerged from a study of OX40 agonist ivuxolimab in advanced cancers. Study information: Patients received ivuxolimab, an agonistic anti-OX40 (CD134) antibody. Study-level points and caveats: In the 0.1 to 3.0 mg/kg range, CD4+ and CD8+ blood T cells had expanded clonally by week 6.

This CDR3 is 16 amino acids long. With 5 bases clipped from V and 0 bases from J, the junction kept 5 bases outside the gene matches. CDR1 is LNHDA and CDR2 is SQIVND in the germline V gene (reference sequence). Profiling relied on immunoSEQ multiplex PCR, and the TCRdb table lists in-frame clones only, not all of them. The table shows 65,000 to 95,000 clones, with about 88% occurring only once. A word on this clone: The antigen remains undetermined.

The TCR sequence derives from an adult with an advanced solid tumor such as melanoma, head and neck, liver or kidney cancer. The rearrangement joins TRBV19 to TRBJ1-3, with TRBD1 identical over 9 bases. The starting material was CD4+ or CD8+ T cells sorted from blood, obtained in a trial of the OX40 agonist ivuxolimab. Here the CDR3 reads CASSPDRGFSGNTIYF. Written as DNA, the CDR3 is TGTGCCAGTAGTCCCGACAGGGGGTTCTCTGGAAACACCATATATTTT. Using reference TRBV19 and TRBJ1-3 for the parts outside the CDR3, the full variable domain is DGGITQSPKYLFRKEGQNVTLSCEQNLNHDAMYWYRQDPGQGLRLIYYSQIVNDFQKGDIAEGYSVSREKKESFPLTVTSAQKNPTAFYLCASSPDRGFSGNTIYFGEGSWLTVV.